This T cell receptor beta chain was identified in a study of graft-versus-host responses after intestinal transplantation. General study points: An association linked early post-transplant HvG declines with peak circulating GvH clone levels. Patients who carried graft-donor T cell macrochimerism also had high graft-versus-host to host-versus-graft clonal ratios in their allografts.

Sequencing used immunoSEQ multiplex PCR; TCRdb keeps in-frame clones, though not all of them. The table records about 89,000 clones, 94% of them present only once. On this clone: Its matching antigen is unknown.

The receptor was isolated from a human donor who was the organ donor for an intestinal transplant. Here the sequenced sample was unstimulated CD4+ T cells sorted from spleen or lymph node cells, taken before transplant.

The CDR3 coding sequence is TGTGCCAGCAGCCTTCGAGTGGGACAGGTGGCAGAGACCCAGTACTTC. Protein sequence: CASSLRVGQVAETQYF. This chain uses TRBV7-2 with TRBJ2-5, with 8 nucleotides matching TRBD1. This CDR3 region has 16 residues. The V and J ends lost 5 bases and 4 bases, in that order; junction bases with no gene match: 12. CDR1 is SGHTA and CDR2 is FQGNSA in the germline V gene.